The 30 T cell receptor beta chains below all came from one sample that was sequenced in a study of human T cells and chemical hapten exposure. It was unfractionated whole blood from which total RNA was extracted. TCRdb processed the 5' RACE reads anew with MiXCR; each CDR3 protein has one entry. The sample yields about 80,000 distinct CDR3 sequences, about 8% seen once. The source is a male donor in good health.

The chain joins TRBV29-1 to TRBJ2-1; 8 nucleotides line up with TRBD1. In germline, CDR1 is SQVTM, CDR2 ANQGSEA. This CDR3 contains 14 residues. The V gene end was trimmed by 6 bases and the J gene end by 4 bases; junction bases not matched to a gene: 8. The CDR3 sequence is CSVEGDRRYNEQFF. CDR3 bases: TGCAGCGTCGAGGGGGACAGGAGATACAATGAGCAGTTCTTC.

This clonotype was detected only a few times. The rearrangement links TRBV12-3 or TRBV12-4 to TRBJ1-1; D perhaps matches TRBD1 (5 bases). V lost 4 bases, J lost 11 bases, and 17 bases lay in between. The CDR3 loop spans 13 amino acids. Here the CDR3 reads CASSSRDSRGAFF. CDR3 nucleotides: TGTGCCAGCAGTTCCCGGGACTCACGCGGGGCTTTCTTT.

CDR3 sequence reads: CASSLGDAVQPQHF. DNA for the CDR3: TGTGCCAGCAGCTTAGGGGACGCCGTCCAGCCCCAGCATTTT. The chain combines TRBV7-2 with TRBJ1-5; TRBD1 is a possible D gene (5 bases). The V and J ends lost 1 base and 7 bases respectively, with 11 bases between them. Germline V lookup: CDR1 SGHTA, CDR2 FQGNSA. The CDR3 contains 14 residues.

This clonotype was seen more than once but under ten times. The gene calls are TRBV25-1 and TRBJ2-7; 8 nucleotides match TRBD2. This CDR3 contains 16 residues. V lost 7 bases and J lost 3; bases outside the gene matches: 14. Germline V gives CDR1 MGHDK, CDR2 SYGVNS. The CDR3: CASIGVLAGGFYEQYF. The CDR3 nucleotides read TGTGCCAGCATCGGAGTTCTCGCGGGGGGTTTCTACGAGCAGTACTTC.

At least ten counts were recorded for this clonotype. This chain uses TRBV6-5 with TRBJ2-4, with no clear D. The CDR3 is made up of 12 amino acids. V shed 7 bases and J shed 6 bases, with 10 bases lying between them. The germline V gene has CDR1 MNHEY and CDR2 SVGAGI. CDR3 sequence reads: CASTNSLNIQYF. The CDR3 DNA reads TGTGCCAGCACCAACTCCCTAAACATTCAGTACTTC.

This clonotype came up many times. The rearrangement uses TRBV7-6 and TRBJ2-2; TRBD1 matches 7 bases. The CDR3 has 15 amino acids. Germline-derived CDR1 and CDR2 are SGHVS and FNYEAQ. J lost 1 base, V lost 6 bases, and 5 bases had no gene match. CDR3 amino acids: CASRPGTVNTGELFF. In nucleotides, the CDR3 is TGTGCCAGCAGGCCCGGGACAGTGAACACCGGGGAGCTGTTTTTT.

J is TRBJ1-5 and V is TRBV12-3 or TRBV12-4; 10 bases are shared with TRBD1. The CDR3 extends over 13 amino acids. With 9 bases clipped from V and 5 bases from J, the junction kept 4 bases outside the gene matches. The CDR3 sequence is CASRQGADQPQHF. The CDR3 region has the DNA TGTGCCAGTAGACAGGGGGCAGATCAGCCCCAGCATTTT.

Ten or more counts support this clonotype. The chain couples TRBV5-1 to TRBJ1-3, with 8 positions matching TRBD1. Germline CDR1 is SGHRS and CDR2 is YFSETQ. V dropped 4 bases and J dropped 4; count of bases not matched to a gene: 10. The CDR3 is 16 residues long. The CDR3 DNA follows: TGCGCCAGCAGCGTGGACAGGGCTAACTTGGGAAACACCATATATTTT. This encodes CASSVDRANLGNTIYF.

This clonotype was detected many times. This chain joins TRBV6-5 and TRBJ1-5; 7 bases agree with TRBD1. Germline CDR1 reads MNHEY; CDR2 reads SVGAGI. CDR3 length equals 18 residues. The V segment lost 2 bases and the J segment 6 bases; nucleotides outside the gene matches: 16. CDR3 residues: CASSYAVPGAGGGQPQHF. CDR3 bases: TGTGCCAGCAGTTACGCCGTGCCTGGGGCAGGGGGAGGTCAGCCCCAGCATTTT.

This clonotype has at least ten counts. The chain combines TRBV12-5 with TRBJ2-1; 10 positions match TRBD2. J was trimmed by 4 bases and V by 0 bases; bases with no gene match: 9. CDR3 size: 18 residues. In germline, CDR1 is LGHNT, CDR2 FRNRAP. The CDR3 DNA reads as TGTGCTAGTGGTTTGGTACTGGATGGGACTAGCGATTACAATGAGCAGTTCTTC. This gives the protein CASGLVLDGTSDYNEQFF.

This clonotype appeared many times. The gene calls are TRBV14 and TRBJ2-5; D not certain. The CDR3 is 13 residues long. Germline V gives CDR1 SGHDN, CDR2 FVKESK. V was pared by 1 base and J by 3 bases, with 6 bases between. The CDR3 loop reads CASSQVQEETQYF. As DNA, the CDR3 is TGTGCCAGCAGCCAAGTCCAAGAAGAGACCCAGTACTTC.

This clonotype was counted a few times. V usage is TRBV20-1 and J usage is TRBJ2-3, with D maybe TRBD2 (5 bases). Germline values: CDR1 DFQATT, CDR2 SNEGSKA (reference sequence). V lost 0 bases and J 4 bases, leaving 14 bases between the germline ends. The CDR3 covers 15 residues. The CDR3 reads CSARDGSVAPDTQYF. CDR3 coding DNA: TGCAGTGCTAGAGATGGTAGCGTGGCTCCAGATACGCAGTATTTT.

In its sample, this clonotype was seen a few times. The rearrangement links TRBV9 to TRBJ2-3; 10 nucleotides align to TRBD1. The CDR3 has 16 residues. The V gene end was trimmed by 2 bases and the J gene end by 3 bases; junction bases not matched to a gene: 6. CDR1 SGDLS and CDR2 YYNGEE come from the germline V gene. The CDR3 DNA reads as TGTGCCAGCAGCGTGGCCGGACAGGGGGGAACAGATACGCAGTATTTT. It yields the protein CASSVAGQGGTDTQYF.

The chain has TRBV4-3 and TRBJ2-1, with 9 bases fitting TRBD1. Germline CDR1 and CDR2: LGHNA and YSLEER. The CDR3 contains 15 residues. After removal of 3 bases from V and 7 bases from J, the junction contained 7 bases not matched to a gene. The CDR3 DNA reads TGCGCCAGCAGCCACTCCGGGACAGGGAATAATGAGCAGTTCTTC. Translated: CASSHSGTGNNEQFF.

This clonotype was detected ten times or more. The V gene is TRBV11-2, the J gene TRBJ2-3; 12 nucleotides agree with TRBD2. V was clipped by 3 bases and J by 6 bases; unmatched bases: 7. Germline values: CDR1 SGHAT, CDR2 FQNNGV. The CDR3 has 16 residues. The CDR3 region is CASSLWTSGVLDTQYF. The CDR3 region has the DNA TGTGCCAGCAGCTTGTGGACTAGCGGGGTGTTGGATACGCAGTATTTT.

The chain joins TRBV11-2 to TRBJ1-2, with a possible D match to TRBD1 (6 bases). The CDR3 runs 12 residues. V was clipped by 5 bases and J by 8 bases, with 12 bases between them. Germline CDR1 reads SGHAT; CDR2 reads FQNNGV. In DNA form, the CDR3 reads TGTGCCAGCAGCGGGACAAGGGAAGGCTACACCTTC. It codes for CASSGTREGYTF.

This clonotype was counted ten times or more. The rearrangement joins TRBV27 to TRBJ2-7; TRBD2 matches at 16 bases. The V gene's germline CDR1 is MNHEY and CDR2 SMNVEV (reference sequence). This CDR3 has 15 residues. V lost 2 bases and J lost 5; bases outside the gene matches: 0. The chain's CDR3 is CASSLGTSGRDEQYF. Here the CDR3 DNA reads TGTGCCAGCAGTTTAGGGACTAGCGGGAGGGACGAGCAGTACTTC.

The chain uses TRBV20-1 and TRBJ1-5; the D is unclear. The CDR3 extends over 18 amino acids. V was pared by 0 bases and J by 0 bases, with 18 bases between. Germline V gene data show CDR1 as DFQATT and CDR2 as SNEGSKA (reference sequence). For the CDR3, the DNA is TGCAGTGCTAGAGATGCGGGTGGTTGGTCTTATAGCAATCAGCCCCAGCATTTT. It specifies CSARDAGGWSYSNQPQHF.

A few counts support this clonotype. The chain joins TRBV7-2 to TRBJ2-7; 13 bases map to TRBD2. Germline CDR1 and CDR2: SGHTA and FQGNSA. V gave up 5 bases and J gave up 2 bases; unmatched junction bases: 3. The CDR3 totals 15 residues. The CDR3 bases are TGTGCCAGCAGCCAAGGGACTAGCGGGACCTACGAGCAGTACTTC. Its translation is CASSQGTSGTYEQYF. Combining the CDR3 with reference TRBV7-2 and TRBJ2-7 gives the whole variable domain GAGVSQSPSNKVTEKGKDVELRCDPISGHTALYWYRQSLGQGLEFLIYFQGNSAPDKSGLPSDRFSAERTGGSVSTLTIQRTQQEDSAVYLCASSQGTSGTYEQYFGPGTRLTVT.

This clonotype was seen repeatedly, ten times or more. In DNA form, the CDR3 reads TGCAGTGCTAGAGATAATAGACTAGCGGCGTACAATGAGCAGTTCTTC. Translating gives CSARDNRLAAYNEQFF. The V and J genes are TRBV20-1 and TRBJ2-1; 9 positions agree with TRBD2. J was trimmed by 4 bases and V by 0 bases; bases with no gene match: 7. This CDR3 region has 16 residues. CDR1 DFQATT and CDR2 SNEGSKA come from the germline V gene (reference sequence).

The gene calls are TRBV29-1 and TRBJ1-1; no reliable D call. Germline CDR1 and CDR2: SQVTM and ANQGSEA. There are 13 residues in the CDR3. V was pared by 1 base and J by 3 bases, with 9 bases between. The CDR3 DNA follows: TGCAGCGTTGAAGTGTGGGAACACACTGAAGCTTTCTTT. This codes for CSVEVWEHTEAFF.

This clonotype was recorded a few times. The J gene is TRBJ2-1, the V gene TRBV9; the D is unclear. V dropped 0 bases and J dropped 1 base, with 11 bases sitting between them. Germline assignment: CDR1 SGDLS and CDR2 YYNGEE. CDR3 length: 16 residues. CDR3 in amino acids: CASSVESETSYNEQFF. The CDR3 DNA sequence: TGTGCCAGCAGCGTAGAGTCAGAAACTTCCTACAATGAGCAGTTCTTC.

This chain links TRBV7-9 with TRBJ2-5; D is uncertain. Trimming pared 1 base from V and 3 bases from J, leaving 12 bases between. Germline V gene sequence: CDR1 SEHNR, CDR2 FQNEAQ (reference sequence). The CDR3 is made up of 15 amino acids. CDR3: CASSLGSRQKETQYF. CDR3 DNA sequence: TGTGCCAGCAGCTTAGGAAGTCGGCAGAAAGAGACCCAGTACTTC.

The J gene is TRBJ1-2, the V gene TRBV4-3, with D possibly being TRBD1 (6 bases). Trimming shortened V by 0 bases and J by 1 base, and 9 bases separated the two germline ends. CDR1 is LGHNA and CDR2 is YSLEER in the germline V gene. The CDR3 is 15 amino acids. In DNA form, the CDR3 reads TGCGCCAGCAGCCAAGACAGGGGTTTTAACTATGGCTACACCTTC. The encoded protein is CASSQDRGFNYGYTF.

This clonotype was recorded at least ten times. The rearrangement uses TRBV4-3 and TRBJ1-1; D not resolved. V was clipped by 1 base and J by 4 bases, with 19 bases between them. The CDR3 is 17 residues long. CDR1 LGHNA and CDR2 YSLEER come from the germline V gene. The CDR3 loop is CASSQGRDGVVFTEAFF. The CDR3 coding sequence is TGCGCCAGCAGCCAAGGAAGGGATGGGGTGGTGTTCACTGAAGCTTTCTTT.

This clonotype was detected only a few times. This chain joins TRBV6-1 and TRBJ1-5; possible D gene TRBD1, 6 bases. Germline V gene lookup returns CDR1 MNHNS and CDR2 SASEGT. CDR3 size: 20 residues. V gave up 10 bases and J gave up 2 bases, with 33 bases separating them. The CDR3 here is CATRTRSVQGFSGGNQPQHF. The DNA for the CDR3 is TGTGCCACCCGCACTCGTTCGGTTCAGGGGTTCTCTGGGGGCAATCAGCCCCAGCATTTT.

This clonotype was found many times. This sequence joins TRBV20-1 and TRBJ2-5, with D possibly being TRBD2 (7 bases). Germline assignment: CDR1 DFQATT and CDR2 SNEGSKA (reference sequence). The CDR3 is 15 residues long. V lost 2 bases and J lost 1, with 14 bases in between. CDR3 nucleotides: TGCAGTGCTAGACCGCGGGGGCGGAGCCAAGAGACCCAGTACTTC. It is translated as CSARPRGRSQETQYF.

In this sample, this clonotype turned up many times. J is TRBJ2-3 and V is TRBV6-2 or TRBV6-3; a possible D gene is TRBD2 (5 bases). Trimming left V 1 base short and J 1 base short, with 9 bases between. The CDR3 consists of 15 residues. The V gene's germline CDR1 is MNHEY and CDR2 SVGEGT. The CDR3 reads CASSYWAGRTDTQYF. The CDR3 DNA sequence: TGTGCCAGCAGTTACTGGGCGGGCCGCACAGATACGCAGTATTTT.

The gene calls are TRBV12-3 or TRBV12-4 and TRBJ2-6; D gene unclear. Trimming removed 3 bases from V and 1 base from J, with 7 bases in between. This CDR3 spans 15 amino acids. In nucleotides, the CDR3 is TGTGCCAGCAGTTTTTGGCTTTCTGGGGCCAACGTCCTGACTTTC. Its protein product is CASSFWLSGANVLTF.

This chain joins TRBV6-5 and TRBJ1-6, with 7 bases identical to TRBD1. This CDR3 contains 16 residues. CDR1 is MNHEY, CDR2 SVGAGI, per germline. J was trimmed by 8 bases and V by 6 bases; bases with no gene match: 13. DNA of the CDR3: TGTGCCAGCAGACTCATTGGACAGGCCTGGGATTCACCCCTCCACTTT. Protein product: CASRLIGQAWDSPLHF.